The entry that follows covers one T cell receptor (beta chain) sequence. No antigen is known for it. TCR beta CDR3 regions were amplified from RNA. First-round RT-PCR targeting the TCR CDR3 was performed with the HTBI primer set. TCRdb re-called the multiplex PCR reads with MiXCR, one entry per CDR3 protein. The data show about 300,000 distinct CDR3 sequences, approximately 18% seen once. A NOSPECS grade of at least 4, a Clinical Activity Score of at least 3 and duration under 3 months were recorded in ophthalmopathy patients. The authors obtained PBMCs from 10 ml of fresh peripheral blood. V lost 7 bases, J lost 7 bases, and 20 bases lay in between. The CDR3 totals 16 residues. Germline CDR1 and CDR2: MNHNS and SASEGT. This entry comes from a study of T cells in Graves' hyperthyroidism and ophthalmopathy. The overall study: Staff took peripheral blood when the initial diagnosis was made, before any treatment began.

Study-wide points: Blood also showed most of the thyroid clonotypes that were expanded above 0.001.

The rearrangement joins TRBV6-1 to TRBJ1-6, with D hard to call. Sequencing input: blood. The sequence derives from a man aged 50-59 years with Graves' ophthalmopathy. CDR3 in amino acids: CASTSKKTFWNSPLHF. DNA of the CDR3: TGTGCCAGCACGTCGAAGAAGACCTTTTGGAATTCACCCCTCCACTTT.